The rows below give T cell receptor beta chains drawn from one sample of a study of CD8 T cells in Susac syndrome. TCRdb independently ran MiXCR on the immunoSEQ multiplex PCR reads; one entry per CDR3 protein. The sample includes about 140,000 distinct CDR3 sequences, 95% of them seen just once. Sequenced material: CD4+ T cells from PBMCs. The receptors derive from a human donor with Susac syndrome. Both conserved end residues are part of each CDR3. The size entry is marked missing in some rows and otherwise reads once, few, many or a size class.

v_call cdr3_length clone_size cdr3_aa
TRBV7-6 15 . CASSSLRQGTNGYTF
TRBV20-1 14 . CSANSGRGTDTQYF
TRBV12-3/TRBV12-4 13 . CASSLNRRETQYF
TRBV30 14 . CAWSTGITGNTIYF
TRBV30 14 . CAWTRDRGHGEQFF
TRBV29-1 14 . CSASGTGGFQEQFF
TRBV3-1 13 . CASSPDRGGQQFF
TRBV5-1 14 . CASSLDPVQETQYF
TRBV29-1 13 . CSVRDRQNTEAFF
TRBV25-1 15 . CANSADRGQIETQYF
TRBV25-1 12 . CASSQRSYEQYF
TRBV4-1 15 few CASSQVGASDQPQHF
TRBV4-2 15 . CASSRQGAVDEKLFF
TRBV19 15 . CASRSTGASNYGYTF
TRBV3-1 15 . CASSQGGSPRNEQFF
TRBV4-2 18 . CASSQEATSSGIRETQYF
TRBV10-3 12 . CAISEAGNTIYF
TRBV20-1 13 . CSAKTSGAGGYTF
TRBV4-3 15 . CASSQALEAATEAFF
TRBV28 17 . CASSLWNPSGRIHEQFF
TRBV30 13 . CAWSVRIREAQYF
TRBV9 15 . CATGTLTSSYNEQFF
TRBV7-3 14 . CASSLTRDHNEQFF
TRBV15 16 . CATSRTSGSSYNEQFF
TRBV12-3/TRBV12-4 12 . CASSFNVYEQYF
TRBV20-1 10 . CSAEDEKLFF
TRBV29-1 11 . CSVDTRETQYF
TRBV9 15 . CASSNRRVGQETQYF
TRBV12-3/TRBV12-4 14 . CASRAQGDGTEAFF
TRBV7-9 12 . CASSLARLEQFF
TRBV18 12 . CASSPLGDEQYF
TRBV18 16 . CASSPRVQGTNEKLFF
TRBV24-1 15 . CATSRGDRGQETQYF
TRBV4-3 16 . CASSPQQANVNTEAFF
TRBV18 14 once CASSGQGLGGEQFF
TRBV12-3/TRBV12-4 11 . CASSSGTGQSF
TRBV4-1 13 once CASSHRDNEPQHF
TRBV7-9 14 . CASSLIAGAETQYF
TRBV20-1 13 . CSAPQGSNYGYTF
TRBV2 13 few CASSAEGAYGYTF
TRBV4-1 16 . CASSQEGQNPNSPLHF